Presented here are 26 T cell receptor beta chains from one specimen sequenced in a study of blood T cell repertoires in COVID-19. Assay used: immunoSEQ multiplex PCR; TCRdb lists only in-frame clones, some missing. The top ten hold around 5.4% of the sample, which has approximately 50,000 clones, around 80% seen once. Sequencing input: PBMCs or T cells enriched from blood (not recorded which). Every receptor here comes from a woman aged 50 to 60 with acute COVID-19.

As to this clone: Sequence at one end of the junction differs from germline and may be a read error. This sequence joins TRBV7-7 and TRBJ1-1; a weak D match, TRBD1 (6 bases). In germline, CDR1 is SSHAT, CDR2 FNYEAQ (reference sequence). This CDR3 has 13 amino acids. The CDR3: CASSYRTDTEAFF. The DNA for the CDR3 is TGTGCTAGCAGCTACCGGACAGACACTGAAGCTTTCTTT.

This chain links TRBV5-4 with TRBJ1-3, with TRBD1 matching over 7 bases. The length of the CDR3 is 15 residues. Germline lookup yields CDR1 SGHNT and CDR2 YYREEE (reference sequence). Losses at the gene ends were 4 bases for V and 2 bases for J; bases not matched to a gene: 6. CDR3 nucleotide sequence: TGTGCCAGCAGCGGAGCCGGGACAGCTGGAAACACCATATATTTT. This encodes CASSGAGTAGNTIYF. Using reference TRBV5-4 and TRBJ1-3 for the parts outside the CDR3, the full variable domain is ETGVTQSPTHLIKTRGQQVTLRCSSQSGHNTVSWYQQALGQGPQFIFQYYREEENGRGNFPPRFSGLQFPNYSSELNVNALELDDSALYLCASSGAGTAGNTIYFGEGSWLTVV.

This chain joins TRBV28 and TRBJ2-1, with a weak D call TRBD1 (6 bases). The CDR3 spans 14 residues. CDR1 is MDHEN and CDR2 is SYDVKM in the germline V gene. V gave up 5 bases and J gave up 7 bases, with 15 bases separating them. Written as DNA, the CDR3 is TGTGCCAGCAGTCCTCAGTGGGGGCCGAATGAGCAGTTCTTC. This gives the protein CASSPQWGPNEQFF. Supplemented by reference TRBV28 and TRBJ2-1, the full variable domain reads DVKVTQSSRYLVKRTGEKVFLECVQDMDHENMFWYRQDPGLGLRLIYFSYDVKMKEKGDIPEGYSVSREKKERFSLILESASTNQTSMYLCASSPQWGPNEQFFGPGTRLTVL.

The CDR3 loop is CASSLARGKGTGELFF. CDR3 DNA: TGTGCCAGCAGCTTAGCGAGGGGGAAGGGGACCGGGGAGCTGTTTTTT. This chain joins TRBV7-9 and TRBJ2-2; a weak D match, TRBD1 (6 bases). The germline CDR1 and CDR2 sequences are SEHNR and FQNEAQ (reference sequence). This CDR3 spans 16 amino acids. Trimming stripped 0 bases from V and 5 bases from J, with 13 bases between.

The chain combines TRBV11-1 with TRBJ2-1; 7 positions match TRBD2. Germline trimming cut 3 bases from V and 2 bases from J; bases unmatched to any gene: 4. The germline CDR1 and CDR2 sequences are SGHAT and FQDESV (reference sequence). The CDR3 has 15 residues. In nucleotides, the CDR3 is TGTGCCAGCAGCTTTGGACGGGGGGCCTACAATGAGCAGTTCTTC. Protein product: CASSFGRGAYNEQFF.

This clone was detected only a few times. The chain employs TRBV5-6 and TRBJ1-5; no firm D call. The CDR3 runs to 17 residues. The V end lost 0 bases, the J end lost 3 bases, and 16 bases lay between the germline ends. The germline V gene encodes CDR1 SGHDT and CDR2 YYEEEE. The CDR3: CASSLERGTGANQPQHF. The CDR3, as DNA: TGTGCCAGCAGCTTGGAAAGAGGCACGGGTGCCAATCAGCCCCAGCATTTT.

This clone was seen only a few times. This rearrangement joins TRBV6-1 to TRBJ2-1; the D gene is possibly TRBD2 (5 bases). V shed 3 bases and J shed 1 base, with 10 bases lying between them. The CDR3 loop spans 15 amino acids. Germline V lookup: CDR1 MNHNS, CDR2 SASEGT. The CDR3 here is CASSDLSGSYNEQFF. The CDR3, as DNA: TGTGCCAGCAGTGATCTTTCGGGATCCTACAATGAGCAGTTCTTC.

V gene TRBV7-9 combines with J gene TRBJ2-3; TRBD1 agrees at 8 bases. The CDR3 is 15 amino acids. In germline, CDR1 is SEHNR, CDR2 FQNEAQ (reference sequence). V gave up 3 bases and J gave up 5 bases; unmatched junction bases: 7. The CDR3: CASSFGQGTQDTQYF. CDR3 sequence (DNA): TGTGCCAGCAGCTTTGGACAGGGTACACAAGATACGCAGTATTTT.

The chain recombines TRBV6-6 with TRBJ2-5; 9 bases match TRBD1. The germline V gene encodes CDR1 MNHNY and CDR2 SVGAGI (reference sequence). CDR3 length equals 12 residues. V lost 6 bases to trimming and J lost 6 bases; unmatched junction nucleotides: 2. CDR3 amino acids: CASRGTGQTQYF. The CDR3 nucleotides read TGTGCCAGCAGGGGGACAGGGCAGACCCAGTACTTC.

The V and J genes are TRBV15 and TRBJ1-1; D not certain. V was pared by 3 bases and J by 4 bases, with 21 bases between. The CDR3 is made up of 17 amino acids. Germline V gene data show CDR1 as LNHNV and CDR2 as YYDKDF (reference sequence). CDR3 in DNA: TGTGCCACCAGCAGTTTTAGCGTGATCCGAAATGGCACTGAAGCTTTCTTT. Residues: CATSSFSVIRNGTEAFF.

Worth noting for this clone: The same CDR3 can be traced to other DNA sequences in this sample. This sequence joins TRBV18 and TRBJ1-2, with 7 nucleotides matching TRBD1. The ends lost 2 bases at V and 3 bases at J; junction bases unmatched: 0. The CDR3 is made up of 13 amino acids. Germline V gene data show CDR1 as KGHSH and CDR2 as LQKENI. CDR3 DNA sequence: TGTGCCAGCTCACCAACAGGGGACTATGGCTACACCTTC. Protein: CASSPTGDYGYTF.

This clone appeared a few times. The chain couples TRBV7-9 to TRBJ1-3, with D possibly TRBD1 on 5 matching bases. Germline loops: CDR1 SEHNR, CDR2 FQNEAQ (reference sequence). Trimming removed 7 bases from V and 4 bases from J, with 20 bases in between. The CDR3 is 16 residues long. The chain's CDR3 is CASTQLGLLEGNTIYF. CDR3 bases: TGTGCCAGCACCCAACTGGGACTACTGGAAGGAAACACCATATATTTT.

The chain combines TRBV2 with TRBJ2-7; 7 bases are a match to TRBD1. This CDR3 contains 12 residues. Germline-derived CDR1 and CDR2 are SNHLY and FYNNEI. V lost 6 bases to trimming and J lost 2 bases; unmatched junction nucleotides: 1. The CDR3 spells CASRGQTYEQYF. In nucleotides, the CDR3 is TGTGCCAGCAGGGGACAGACCTACGAGCAGTACTTC.

This clone was recorded once. The chain couples TRBV2 to TRBJ1-1; D possibly corresponds to TRBD1 (6 bases). The CDR3 has 14 amino acids. V gave up 10 bases and J gave up 0 bases, with 15 bases separating them. CDR1 is SNHLY, CDR2 FYNNEI, per germline. The CDR3 loop reads CATTTGHLNTEAFF. CDR3 nucleotide sequence: TGTGCCACTACGACAGGCCACTTGAACACTGAAGCTTTCTTT.

This clone showed up just a few times. The chain carries TRBV5-6 and TRBJ1-2, with D possibly being TRBD1 (6 bases). The germline V gene encodes CDR1 SGHDT and CDR2 YYEEEE. The V end was cut by 0 bases, the J end by 1 base, with 13 bases between. The CDR3 runs 16 residues. CDR3 amino acids: CASSLAGQTVNYGYTF. CDR3 sequence (DNA): TGTGCCAGCAGCTTGGCCGGACAGACCGTTAACTATGGCTACACCTTC.

The chain is built from TRBV7-9 and TRBJ2-5; TRBD2 matches 11 bases. Germline V gene data show CDR1 as SEHNR and CDR2 as FQNEAQ (reference sequence). After removal of 5 bases from V and 4 bases from J, the junction contained 6 bases not matched to a gene. The length of the CDR3 is 15 residues. Here the CDR3 DNA reads TGTGCCAGCAGCCTGACTAGCGGGGCAGGAGAGACCCAGTACTTC. This translates into CASSLTSGAGETQYF.

This chain joins TRBV15 and TRBJ2-5; 7 bases line up with TRBD1. This CDR3 has 17 amino acids. The germline V gene has CDR1 LNHNV and CDR2 YYDKDF (reference sequence). V lost 5 bases, J lost 1 base, and 13 bases stayed unmatched. CDR3 loop: CATSVYRDSPFQETQYF. For the CDR3, the DNA is TGTGCCACCAGCGTCTACCGGGACAGTCCTTTCCAAGAGACCCAGTACTTC. The entire variable domain, with the rest obtained from reference TRBV15 and TRBJ2-5, is as follows: DAMVIQNPRYQVTQFGKPVTLSCSQTLNHNVMYWYQQKSSQAPKLLFHYYDKDFNNEADTPDNFQSRRPNTSFCFLDIRSPGLGDTAMYLCATSVYRDSPFQETQYFGPGTRLLVL.

This clone came up a few times. The genes are TRBV5-1 and TRBJ1-5; TRBD1 agrees at 8 bases. The CDR3 runs 13 residues. Germline V CDR1 and CDR2: SGHRS, YFSETQ. With 4 bases clipped from V and 5 bases from J, the junction kept 2 bases outside the gene matches. CDR3 coding DNA: TGCGCCAGCAGCCCGGACAGGGATCAGCCCCAGCATTTT. Translating gives CASSPDRDQPQHF.

J is TRBJ2-1 and V is TRBV9; 7 positions match TRBD1. The V segment lost 0 bases and the J segment 4 bases; nucleotides outside the gene matches: 4. This CDR3 spans 15 amino acids. The germline V gene encodes CDR1 SGDLS and CDR2 YYNGEE. CDR3 sequence (DNA): TGTGCCAGCAGCGTAGCGGGGACAGATTACAATGAGCAGTTCTTC. It yields the protein CASSVAGTDYNEQFF.

This clone occurred a few times. Other DNA sequences of this sample code for an identical CDR3. This chain uses TRBV6-5 with TRBJ1-2; TRBD1 matches at 10 bases. Germline V gene sequence: CDR1 MNHEY, CDR2 SVGAGI. The CDR3 is 16 residues long. The V and J ends lost 0 bases and 2 bases, in that order; junction bases with no gene match: 3. CDR3 nucleotide sequence: TGTGCCAGCAGTTACTCTAGGACAGGGGGGAACTATGGCTACACCTTC. It encodes CASSYSRTGGNYGYTF.

The chain carries TRBV5-1 and TRBJ2-3, with 13 bases lining up with TRBD2. After removal of 0 bases from V and 11 bases from J, the junction contained 9 bases not matched to a gene. Germline values: CDR1 SGHRS, CDR2 YFSETQ. The CDR3 runs to 16 residues. DNA for the CDR3: TGCGCCAGCAGCTTGGGCACCGGGACTAGCGGGGACGTGCAGTATTTT. It encodes CASSLGTGTSGDVQYF.

The J gene is TRBJ2-3, the V gene TRBV29-1; TRBD2 matches 9 bases. The CDR3 contains 14 residues. Germline V gives CDR1 SQVTM, CDR2 ANQGSEA. The V segment lost 5 bases and the J segment 1 base; nucleotides outside the gene matches: 4. CDR3 bases: TGCAGCGTTATTAGCGGGGGAGGCACAGATACGCAGTATTTT. Translation: CSVISGGGTDTQYF.

The chain carries TRBV6-6 and TRBJ1-1; 8 bases line up with TRBD1. Germline-derived CDR1 and CDR2 are MNHNY and SVGAGI (reference sequence). V trimming: 6 bases; J trimming: 3 bases; junction bases outside the gene matches: 6. CDR3 size: 14 residues. The CDR3 is CASSRQGKDTEAFF. CDR3 nucleotides: TGTGCCAGCAGCCGACAGGGGAAGGACACTGAAGCTTTCTTT.

V and J are TRBV25-1 and TRBJ1-2, with D unresolved. Germline V CDR1 and CDR2: MGHDK, SYGVNS. The V and J ends lost 7 bases and 13 bases respectively, with 22 bases between them. The CDR3 sequence is 13 residues long. CDR3 region: CASIGADGRGLTF. The CDR3 nucleotides are TGTGCCAGCATTGGAGCGGACGGACGAGGGCTCACCTTC.

The chain links TRBV6-5 to TRBJ2-7, with a weak D call TRBD2 (5 bases). Germline V gives CDR1 MNHEY, CDR2 SVGAGI. The CDR3 runs to 14 residues. V dropped 6 bases and J dropped 3 bases, with 15 bases sitting between them. The CDR3 is CASRIGQGGYEQYF. The CDR3 DNA reads TGTGCCAGCAGGATCGGCCAAGGAGGCTACGAGCAGTACTTC.

This rearrangement joins TRBV2 to TRBJ2-7, with 8 bases that match TRBD2. Germline-derived CDR1 and CDR2 are SNHLY and FYNNEI. The CDR3 spans 14 residues. V lost 3 bases to trimming and J lost 6 bases; unmatched junction nucleotides: 7. Here the CDR3 reads CASSEGVGGAEQYF. The CDR3 nucleotides read TGTGCCAGCAGTGAGGGAGTCGGGGGGGCCGAGCAGTACTTC.